Given below is one T cell receptor beta chain in context. Its antigen target is currently unknown. Within one base of it there is no much larger clone, and no base qualities were kept. The library was obtained by the immunoSEQ multiplex PCR assay. For TCR sequencing, RNA was extracted from every sample and reverse transcribed into cDNA to serve as template. SuperScript III was used for first-strand cDNA synthesis, primed with a 2:1 mix of oligo-dT and random hexamers. A synthetic immune receptor repertoire was used to assess amplification bias, and residual bias was removed computationally. From the authors' description of their analysis: Raw reads were preprocessed for error removal, and CDR3 was defined according to IMGT conventions as running from the conserved cysteine to phenylalanine. Clonality was computed as 1 minus the Shannon entropy, with the entropy normalized by log2 of the number of productive unique TCRs. Whether scalp clones were CD4 or CD8 was inferred by matching scalp TCRbeta sequences against CD4 and CD8 repertoires sorted from blood. In its TCRdb copy, this immuneACCESS table keeps in-frame sequences only and misses some clones. Where compared with another copy, unresolved V genes explain less than half of these, and the others have no known cause. From that table come the V and J calls and clone size; the DNA was used to work out D and trimming. A total of 150,000 or so clones appear in this sample, approximately 52% of them only once. The ten largest clones add up to approximately 16% of the sample.

The treatment or condition label on this specimen signifies: oral pan-JAK inhibitor, 5-10 mg twice daily. Lesional scalp punch biopsies and peripheral blood were obtained from alopecia areata patients. After PBMCs were isolated by density centrifugation and stained for CD3, CD4 and CD8, a FACSAria was used to sort CD4+ and CD8+ T cells. From the cysteine up to the phenylalanine, the CDR3 has a length of 13 residues. Only the CDR3 DNA stays, 39 bases, in frame from base 1. Looking up the germline V gene yields CDR1 MNHNS and CDR2 SASEGT. The junction carries 6 bases between V and J, which are trimmed by 5 bases and 1 base respectively. This record belongs to a study of CD8+ T cells in alopecia areata (dated by TCRdb to 2016 to 2019). Study-level background: Treated patients were enrolled in an open-label pilot trial of oral tofacitinib at 5 to 10 mg twice daily for moderate-to-severe alopecia areata. Patients received tofacitinib for 6 to 18 months and were then followed off drug for 6 months to check for delayed response and recurrence. Disease severity in treated patients was measured with the SALT score, which quantifies the percentage of affected scalp surface area. To study T cell clonal expansion in alopecia areata, the researchers applied high-throughput TCRbeta sequencing to both the C3H/HeJ mouse model and human patients. Human TCRbeta sequencing covered scalp tissue and sorted CD4+ and CD8+ peripheral blood T cells from patchy and totalis/universalis alopecia areata patients and healthy controls. Biopsies were taken from tofacitinib-treated patients at baseline and at 4 and 24 weeks of treatment, and a later scalp biopsy was taken in several of the tofacitinib-treated patients. Scalp clonality was compared among normal scalp (n=4), patchy alopecia areata scalp (n=8), and alopecia totalis/universalis scalp (n=8). The RNA source kit depended on sample type: the PAXgene miRNA kit for fixed scalp, the miRNeasy kit for PBMCs, and the RNeasy kit for mouse skin. immunoSEQ multiplex PCR using 35 Vbeta forward primers and 13 Jbeta reverse primers was used to amplify TCRbeta CDR3 regions.

Study-wide findings and limitations: Resident alphabeta T cells in normal human skin are also sequenced, complicating scalp TCR repertoire analysis, unlike mouse skin dominated by gammadelta T cells. Lesional scalp, especially in alopecia totalis/universalis, showed higher clonality and more expanded CD8+ clones than normal scalp, suggesting antigenic drive. Compared with mice, TCR sequences shared between patients were less clear, possibly partly because of HLA diversity across the patient population. Many expanded lesional clones persisted in scalp and blood during tofacitinib treatment, which may partly explain relapse after stopping treatment. Because the treated cohort was small and had just a single nonresponder, larger studies are needed to establish links between baseline CD8+ expansion and response. Scalp clonality and the number of expanded CD8+ clones among the top 100 scalp clones were significantly decreased by tofacitinib.

The TCR was taken from a human donor with alopecia areata. The V and J segments used are TRBV6-1 and TRBJ1-5, with the D gene not confidently named. The sequenced sample was CD4+ T cells sorted from blood, obtained at approximately week 61, from a patient treated with tofacitinib. The DNA sequence reads TGTGCCAGCAGTTATGGAAGCAATCAGCCCCAGCATTTT. It specifies CASSYGSNQPQHF.